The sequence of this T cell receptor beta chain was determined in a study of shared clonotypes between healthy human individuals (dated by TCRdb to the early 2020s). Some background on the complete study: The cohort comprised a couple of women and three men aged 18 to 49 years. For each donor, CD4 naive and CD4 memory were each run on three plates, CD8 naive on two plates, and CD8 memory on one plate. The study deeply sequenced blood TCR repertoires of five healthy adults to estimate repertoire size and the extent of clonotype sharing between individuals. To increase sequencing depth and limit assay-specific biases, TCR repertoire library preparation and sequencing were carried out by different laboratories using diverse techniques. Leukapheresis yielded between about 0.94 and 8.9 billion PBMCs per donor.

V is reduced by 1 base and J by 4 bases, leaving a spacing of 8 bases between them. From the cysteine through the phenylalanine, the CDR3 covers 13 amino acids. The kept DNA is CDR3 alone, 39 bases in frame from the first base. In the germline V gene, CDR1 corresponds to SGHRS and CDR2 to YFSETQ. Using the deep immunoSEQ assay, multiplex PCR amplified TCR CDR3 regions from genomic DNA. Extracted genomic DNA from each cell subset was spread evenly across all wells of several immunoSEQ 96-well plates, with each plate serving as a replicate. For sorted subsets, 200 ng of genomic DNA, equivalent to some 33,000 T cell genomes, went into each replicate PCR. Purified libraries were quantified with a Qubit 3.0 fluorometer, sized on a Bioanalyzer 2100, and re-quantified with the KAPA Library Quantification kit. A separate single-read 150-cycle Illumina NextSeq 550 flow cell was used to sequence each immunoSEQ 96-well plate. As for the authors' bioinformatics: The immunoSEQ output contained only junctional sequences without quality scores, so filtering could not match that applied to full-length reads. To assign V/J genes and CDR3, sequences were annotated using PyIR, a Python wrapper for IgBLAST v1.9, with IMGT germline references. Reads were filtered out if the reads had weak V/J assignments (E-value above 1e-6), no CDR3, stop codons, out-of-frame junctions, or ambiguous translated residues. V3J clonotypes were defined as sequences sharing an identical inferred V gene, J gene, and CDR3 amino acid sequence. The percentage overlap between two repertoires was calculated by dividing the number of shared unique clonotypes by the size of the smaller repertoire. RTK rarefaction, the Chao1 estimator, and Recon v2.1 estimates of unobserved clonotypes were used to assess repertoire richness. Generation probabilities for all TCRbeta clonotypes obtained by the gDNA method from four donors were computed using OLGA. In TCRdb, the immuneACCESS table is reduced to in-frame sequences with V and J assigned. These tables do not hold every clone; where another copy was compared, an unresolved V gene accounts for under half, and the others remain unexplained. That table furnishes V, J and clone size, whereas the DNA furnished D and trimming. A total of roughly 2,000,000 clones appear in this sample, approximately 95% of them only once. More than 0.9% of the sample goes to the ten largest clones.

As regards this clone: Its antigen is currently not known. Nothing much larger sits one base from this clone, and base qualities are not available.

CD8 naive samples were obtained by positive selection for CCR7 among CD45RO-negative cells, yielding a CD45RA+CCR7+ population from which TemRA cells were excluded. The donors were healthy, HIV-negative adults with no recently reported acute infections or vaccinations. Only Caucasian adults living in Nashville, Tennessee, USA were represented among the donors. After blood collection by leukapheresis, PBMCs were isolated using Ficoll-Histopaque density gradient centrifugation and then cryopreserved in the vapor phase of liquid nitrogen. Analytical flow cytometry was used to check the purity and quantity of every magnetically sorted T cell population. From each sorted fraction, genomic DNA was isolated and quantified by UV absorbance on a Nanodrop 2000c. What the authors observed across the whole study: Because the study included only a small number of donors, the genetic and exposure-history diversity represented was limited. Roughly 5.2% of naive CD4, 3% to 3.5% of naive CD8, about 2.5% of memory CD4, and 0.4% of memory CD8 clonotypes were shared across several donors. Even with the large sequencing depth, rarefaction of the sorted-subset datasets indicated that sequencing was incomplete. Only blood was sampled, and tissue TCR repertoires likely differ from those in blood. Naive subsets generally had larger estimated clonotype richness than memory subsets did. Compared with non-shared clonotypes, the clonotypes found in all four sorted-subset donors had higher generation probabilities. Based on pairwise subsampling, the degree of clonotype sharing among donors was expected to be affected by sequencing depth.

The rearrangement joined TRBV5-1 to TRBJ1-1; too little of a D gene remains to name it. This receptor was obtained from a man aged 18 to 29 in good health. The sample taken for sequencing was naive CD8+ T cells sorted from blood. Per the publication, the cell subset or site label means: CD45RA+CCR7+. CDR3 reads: CASSLWFTTEAFF. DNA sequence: TGCGCCAGCAGCTTGTGGTTCACCACTGAAGCTTTCTTT.